These 21 T cell receptor beta chains came from one sample sequenced in a study of cytomegalovirus exposure and HLA in healthy donors. The PCR had 60 Vbeta and 13 Jbeta primers. TCRdb's table, derived via immunoSEQ multiplex PCR, lists solely in-frame clones and lacks some. The repertoire holds about 200,000 clones, with about 90% as singletons. Sequenced input: PBMCs. The receptors were sampled from a young man in good health and CMV-seronegative.

This sequence joins TRBV5-1 and TRBJ2-7, with 8 nucleotides matching TRBD1. There are 14 residues in the CDR3. V lost 0 bases and J lost 3; bases outside the gene matches: 2. The germline V gene has CDR1 SGHRS and CDR2 YFSETQ. The CDR3 sequence: CASSLGTGNYEQYF. Here the CDR3 DNA reads TGCGCCAGCAGCTTGGGGACAGGGAACTACGAGCAGTACTTC.

The V gene is TRBV6-1, the J gene TRBJ2-1, with D perhaps TRBD1 (5 bases). CDR1 and CDR2 (germline): MNHNS, SASEGT. The CDR3 is 15 residues long. Deletions cut 0 bases from V and 1 base from J, with 7 bases between. CDR3 in amino acids: CASSEASGSYNEQFF. CDR3 nucleotide sequence: TGTGCCAGCAGTGAAGCGTCAGGGTCCTACAATGAGCAGTTCTTC.

This sequence joins TRBV18 and TRBJ2-7, with D possibly matching TRBD1 (5 bases). The V and J ends lost 0 bases and 9 bases respectively, with 9 bases between them. This CDR3 is 12 amino acids long. The germline gives CDR1 KGHSH, CDR2 LQKENI. CDR3 coding DNA: TGTGCCAGCTCACCACCGCAGGGCGGGCAGTACTTC. It encodes CASSPPQGGQYF.

The chain is built from TRBV12-5 and TRBJ1-2; possible D gene TRBD1, 6 bases. Trimming shortened V by 4 bases and J by 5 bases, and 17 bases separated the two germline ends. The germline V gene encodes CDR1 LGHNT and CDR2 FRNRAP. The CDR3 runs 15 residues. The CDR3 DNA reads as TGTGCTAGTGGTTCGTCGACAGGTCTTCGGTATGGCTACACCTTC. Translated: CASGSSTGLRYGYTF.

This chain joins TRBV20-1 and TRBJ1-1; no reliable D call. The CDR3 sequence is 11 residues long. The ends were cut back, 5 bases at V and 3 bases at J, with 7 bases in the middle. Germline CDR1 reads DFQATT; CDR2 reads SNEGSKA (reference sequence). CDR3 protein: CSADMDTEAFF. CDR3 coding DNA: TGCAGTGCTGACATGGACACTGAAGCTTTCTTT.

As regards this clone: The junction shows a germline mismatch at one end, possibly a read error. The chain uses TRBV7-9 and TRBJ1-1, with 8 bases fitting TRBD1. CDR1 SEHNR and CDR2 FQNEAQ come from the germline V gene (reference sequence). The CDR3 is 13 amino acids. CDR3 DNA: TGTTCCAGCAGCTTGGCAGGGGGCGGGGTAGCTTTCTTT. This encodes CSSSLAGGGVAFF.

The chain is built from TRBV6-5 and TRBJ2-3; no firm D call. Looked up from germline, CDR1 is MNHEY and CDR2 is SVGAGI. Trimming pared 4 bases from V and 1 base from J, leaving 12 bases between. The CDR3 covers 15 residues. CDR3 protein: CASSSPASGTDTQYF. CDR3 nucleotide sequence: TGTGCCAGCAGTTCTCCCGCTAGTGGCACAGATACGCAGTATTTT.

V and J are TRBV19 and TRBJ2-5; weak D call: TRBD2 (7 bases). The CDR3 length is 14 residues. Germline loops: CDR1 LNHDA, CDR2 SQIVND (reference sequence). The ends were cut back, 0 bases at V and 4 bases at J, with 9 bases in the middle. The chain's CDR3 is CASSIDRGAETQYF. CDR3 DNA sequence: TGTGCCAGTAGTATAGATCGGGGGGCAGAGACCCAGTACTTC.

V is TRBV18 and J is TRBJ1-1, with a possible D match to TRBD1 (5 bases). Looked up from germline, CDR1 is KGHSH and CDR2 is LQKENI. The V gene lost 2 bases and the J gene lost 6 bases, with 13 bases spanning the gap. CDR3 length: 14 amino acids. This chain's CDR3 is CASSPVGRDSEAFF. The CDR3 DNA reads TGTGCCAGCTCACCAGTAGGCAGGGACTCTGAAGCTTTCTTT.

This chain links TRBV6-5 with TRBJ1-6; 8 positions agree with TRBD1. The germline V gene has CDR1 MNHEY and CDR2 SVGAGI. This CDR3 is 14 amino acids long. The V segment lost 5 bases and the J segment 9 bases; nucleotides outside the gene matches: 6. CDR3 bases: TGTGCCAGCAGTCCACAGGGGGTCCTTTCACCCCTCCACTTT. Its protein product is CASSPQGVLSPLHF.

CDR3 in DNA: TGTGCCAGCAGCTCGGGGACAGGTATTGACACTGAAGCTTTCTTT. Translated: CASSSGTGIDTEAFF. V usage is TRBV7-8 and J usage is TRBJ1-1; 8 positions match TRBD1. The CDR3 spans 15 residues. CDR1 SGHVS and CDR2 FQNEAQ come from the germline V gene. V gave up 4 bases and J gave up 3 bases; unmatched junction bases: 7.

This clone was observed a few times. This rearrangement joins TRBV5-1 to TRBJ2-4; possible D gene TRBD2, 6 bases. Looked up from germline, CDR1 is SGHRS and CDR2 is YFSETQ. This CDR3 is built from 16 residues. Trimming took off 0 bases at V and 0 bases at J, with 10 bases between the two ends. The CDR3 DNA sequence: TGCGCCAGCAGCTTGGGAGCGGGCTTAGCCAAAAACATTCAGTACTTC. It specifies CASSLGAGLAKNIQYF.

J is TRBJ2-1 and V is TRBV11-3; possibly TRBD2 for D (7 bases). Trimming shortened V by 0 bases and J by 10 bases, and 16 bases separated the two germline ends. This CDR3 comprises 15 residues. Germline CDR1 reads SGHNT; CDR2 reads YENEEA. The DNA for the CDR3 is TGTGCCAGCAGCTTAGACCGGGGGGCCCCCGCAGAGCAGTTCTTC. Translating it yields CASSLDRGAPAEQFF.

The V gene is TRBV5-1, the J gene TRBJ2-7; 9 nucleotides agree with TRBD2. The ends lost 1 base at V and 6 bases at J; junction bases unmatched: 8. Per germline, CDR1 SGHRS and CDR2 YFSETQ. CDR3 size: 15 residues. The CDR3 spells CASSLRGREGGEQYF. CDR3 bases: TGCGCCAGCAGCTTGCGGGGGCGGGAGGGGGGCGAGCAGTACTTC.

This clone was seen a single time. The chain has TRBV6-5 and TRBJ2-7; 7 nucleotides line up with TRBD2. CDR1 MNHEY and CDR2 SVGAGI come from the germline V gene. There are 13 residues in the CDR3. V lost 7 bases and J lost 9; bases outside the gene matches: 12. The CDR3 loop reads CASTERQGGRQYF. The CDR3 bases are TGTGCCAGCACCGAGAGGCAGGGAGGGCGGCAGTACTTC.

The V call is TRBV19, the J call TRBJ1-2, with 8 bases fitting TRBD1. Germline CDR1 reads LNHDA; CDR2 reads SQIVND (reference sequence). The CDR3 covers 15 residues. Unmatched junction bases numbered 9, after V lost 2 bases and J lost 7 bases. Written as DNA, the CDR3 is TGTGCCAGTAGTATATTACCGACAGGGGACTCTGGCTACACCTTC. This encodes CASSILPTGDSGYTF.

The chain links TRBV6-5 to TRBJ2-5; TRBD2 aligns across 7 bases. With V trimmed by 3 bases and J by 2 bases, 6 bases remained unmatched. This CDR3 region has 15 residues. Germline CDR1 MNHEY, CDR2 SVGAGI. The CDR3 region is CASSYSPGLQETQYF. As DNA, the CDR3 is TGTGCCAGCAGTTATTCTCCGGGACTACAAGAGACCCAGTACTTC.

The genes are TRBV9 and TRBJ2-3; TRBD1 is a possible D gene (6 bases). Trimming removed 4 bases at V and 0 bases at J, with 9 bases between. The CDR3 spans 14 residues. CDR1 is SGDLS and CDR2 is YYNGEE in the germline V gene. The CDR3 region is CASSRTASTDTQYF. CDR3 DNA sequence: TGTGCCAGCAGCAGGACAGCGAGCACAGATACGCAGTATTTT.

The chain couples TRBV4-1 to TRBJ2-1; 9 bases line up with TRBD2. The germline V gene encodes CDR1 MGHRA and CDR2 YSYEKL. This CDR3 region has 17 residues. The junction had 11 bases not matched to a gene; V was cut back by 4 bases and J by 4 bases. CDR3 sequence reads: CASSPSLTSGLYNEQFF. In DNA, the CDR3 is TGCGCCAGCAGCCCCAGCTTAACTAGCGGGCTTTACAATGAGCAGTTCTTC.

V and J are TRBV13 and TRBJ2-6; TRBD1 aligns across 10 bases. Unmatched junction bases numbered 5, after V lost 5 bases and J lost 1 base. The CDR3 extends over 17 amino acids. Germline-derived CDR1 and CDR2 are PRHDT and FYEKMQ (reference sequence). The CDR3 here is CASSNRDRGSGANVLTF. The CDR3 coding sequence is TGTGCCAGCAGCAACCGGGACAGGGGATCTGGGGCCAACGTCCTGACTTTC.

V is TRBV7-2 and J is TRBJ2-5, with D maybe TRBD2 (5 bases). Trimming removed 3 bases from V and 5 bases from J, with 13 bases in between. The length of the CDR3 is 14 residues. Germline CDR1 reads SGHTA; CDR2 reads FQGNSA. Here the CDR3 DNA reads TGTGCCAGCAGCTTTTCATCCTCGGGGGAGACCCAGTACTTC. Protein sequence: CASSFSSSGETQYF. The whole variable domain, filled in from reference TRBV7-2 and TRBJ2-5, reads GAGVSQSPSNKVTEKGKDVELRCDPISGHTALYWYRQSLGQGLEFLIYFQGNSAPDKSGLPSDRFSAERTGGSVSTLTIQRTQQEDSAVYLCASSFSSSGETQYFGPGTRLLVL.